This T cell receptor (beta chain) is from a study of cytomegalovirus exposure and HLA in healthy donors. Study results and caveats: The majority of CMV-associated TCR beta chains were reported as apparently HLA-restricted in a later analysis. The classifier reportedly diagnosed cytomegalovirus status with high sensitivity and specificity. There was a cluster of highly shared sequence variants that was likely a sequencing artifact.

Comments on this clone: Antigen: not known.

The V gene's germline CDR1 is SGHNT and CDR2 YYREEE (reference sequence). The CDR3 has 14 amino acids. V lost 5 bases to trimming and J lost 2 bases, with 14 bases between them. Donors showed nominal health when sampled, although they likely had unrecorded immune exposures. The PCR used 60 Vbeta and 13 Jbeta primers. Produced via immunoSEQ multiplex PCR; TCRdb's table is partial and in-frame only. The sample contains roughly 97,000 clones, nearly 80% of which appear only once. Sequencing used PBMCs. The chain links TRBV5-4 to TRBJ2-7; tentative D call: TRBD2 (5 bases). This clonotype was sampled from a man aged 55 to 70 in good health and CMV-seropositive. The CDR3 DNA reads as TGTGCCAGCAGTGAGGTAGAGGGCCCCTACGAGCAGTACTTC. Amino acid sequence: CASSEVEGPYEQYF.